These 30 T cell receptor beta chains originate from one sample sequenced in a study of blood T cell repertoires in COVID-19. Sequencing was performed with immunoSEQ multiplex PCR; in TCRdb, only in-frame clones are kept and a portion is missing. The sample has 200,000 to 300,000 clones; just under 85% are singletons. The specimen sequenced was peripheral blood. The receptor set was obtained from an older woman with active or convalescent COVID-19.

V is TRBV3-1 (or the pseudogene TRBV3-2) and J is TRBJ2-1; TRBD2 might be the D (6 bases). Per germline, CDR1 LGHDT and CDR2 YNNKEL (reference sequence). The length of the CDR3 is 16 residues. The V end was cut by 1 base, the J end by 1 base, with 11 bases between. CDR3 residues: CASSQGLRGSYNEQFF. For the CDR3, the DNA is TGTGCCAGCAGCCAAGGACTGCGGGGATCCTACAATGAGCAGTTCTTC.

The chain joins TRBV15 to TRBJ1-5; no definite D call. V gave up 0 bases and J gave up 5 bases, with 5 bases separating them. Germline lookup yields CDR1 LNHNV and CDR2 YYDKDF (reference sequence). This CDR3 has 13 amino acids. The DNA for the CDR3 is TGTGCCACCAGCAGAGATATTGATCAGCCCCAGCATTTT. Translating gives CATSRDIDQPQHF.

The chain has TRBV7-8 and TRBJ2-7; possibly TRBD1 for D (6 bases). V shed 0 bases and J shed 2 bases, with 8 bases lying between them. Germline values: CDR1 SGHVS, CDR2 FQNEAQ. CDR3 length: 14 amino acids. CDR3 bases: TGTGCCAGCAGCTTAGCCCAGGGGACCTACGAGCAGTACGTC. Its translation is CASSLAQGTYEQYV.

This clone has a handful of counts. The chain carries TRBV19 and TRBJ2-5, with 10 bases matching TRBD2. Per the germline V gene, CDR1 is LNHDA and CDR2 is SQIVND (reference sequence). CDR3 length: 15 residues. V was pared by 2 bases and J by 5 bases, with 5 bases of the junction left unmatched. The CDR3 DNA follows: TGTGCCAGTAGTATACTCAGCGGGAGGGCCGAGACCCAGTACTTC. As protein: CASSILSGRAETQYF.

The CDR3 protein is CASSRGRGQETQYF. The DNA for the CDR3 is TGTGCCAGCAGTCGCGGGAGGGGACAAGAGACCCAGTACTTC. This chain joins TRBV6-5 and TRBJ2-5; TRBD2 aligns across 9 bases. CDR1 is MNHEY, CDR2 SVGAGI, per germline. The CDR3 contains 14 residues. V lost 5 bases to trimming and J lost 2 bases; unmatched junction nucleotides: 3.

This clone has a single count. The J gene is TRBJ1-1, the V gene TRBV6-1; D is perhaps TRBD1 (5 bases). Germline loops: CDR1 MNHNS, CDR2 SASEGT. The V and J ends lost 3 bases and 0 bases respectively, with 23 bases between them. This CDR3 region has 19 residues. CDR3 protein: CASSDGLEGPRSMNTEAFF. CDR3 nucleotide sequence: TGTGCCAGCAGTGATGGGTTGGAGGGACCCCGAAGCATGAACACTGAAGCTTTCTTT.

The genes are TRBV5-6 and TRBJ2-7; TRBD2 matches 11 bases. Trimming removed 4 bases from V and 2 bases from J; junction bases left unmatched: 11. Germline V gene sequence: CDR1 SGHDT, CDR2 YYEEEE. The CDR3 is 17 amino acids. The CDR3, as DNA: TGTGCCAGCAGCCGAGGGGTTCTAGCGGGGGGAACCTACGAGCAGTACGTC. Amino acids: CASSRGVLAGGTYEQYV.

The J gene is TRBJ1-5, the V gene TRBV5-1; 9 bases line up with TRBD1. Germline lookup yields CDR1 SGHRS and CDR2 YFSETQ. Germline trimming cut 4 bases from V and 7 bases from J; bases unmatched to any gene: 15. The CDR3 has 17 residues. The CDR3 loop reads CASSPGDREGSHQPQHF. The CDR3 nucleotides read TGCGCCAGCAGCCCAGGGGACAGGGAAGGATCCCACCAGCCCCAGCATTTT. The entire variable domain, with the rest obtained from reference TRBV5-1 and TRBJ1-5, is as follows: KAGVTQTPRYLIKTRGQQVTLSCSPISGHRSVSWYQQTPGQGLQFLFEYFSETQRNKGNFPGRFSGRQFSNSRSEMNVSTLELGDSALYLCASSPGDREGSHQPQHFGDGTRLSIL.

This sequence joins TRBV18 and TRBJ2-1; 8 nucleotides align to TRBD2. The CDR3 contains 13 residues. Germline V gene data show CDR1 as KGHSH and CDR2 as LQKENI. The V segment lost 3 bases and the J segment 5 bases; nucleotides outside the gene matches: 0. The CDR3 loop is CASSPGGDNEQFF. The CDR3 region has the DNA TGTGCCAGCTCACCCGGGGGGGACAATGAGCAGTTCTTC.

The CDR3 coding sequence is TGTGCCATCAGGGGGGGGAGCGGGAGCTCCAATGAGCAGTTCTTC. Amino acids: CAIRGGSGSSNEQFF. The chain joins TRBV10-3 to TRBJ2-1; 8 bases align to TRBD2. Germline CDR1 and CDR2: ENHRY and SYGVKD. The V gene end was trimmed by 6 bases and the J gene end by 6 bases; junction bases not matched to a gene: 10. The CDR3 extends over 15 amino acids.

This chain joins TRBV12-5 and TRBJ1-5, with 8 bases matching TRBD1. Germline CDR1 and CDR2: LGHNT and FRNRAP. The CDR3 is made up of 14 amino acids. Unmatched junction bases numbered 9, after V lost 7 bases and J lost 7 bases. CDR3 sequence reads: CASALQGALQPQHF. The CDR3, as DNA: TGTGCTAGTGCCCTTCAGGGGGCATTGCAGCCCCAGCATTTT.

V usage is TRBV11-3 and J usage is TRBJ2-2; TRBD1 or TRBD2 may be the D gene (5 bases each). From germline, CDR1 is SGHNT and CDR2 YENEEA. V was trimmed by 5 bases and J by 4 bases, leaving 17 bases between them. The CDR3 runs to 16 residues. CDR3 protein: CASSLGVSGGTGELFF. The CDR3 nucleotides are TGTGCCAGCAGCCTAGGGGTTAGTGGAGGCACCGGGGAGCTGTTTTTT.

The rearrangement joins TRBV5-8 to TRBJ2-3; D gene ambiguous. The V gene's germline CDR1 is SGHTS and CDR2 YDEGEE. V lost 0 bases and J lost 1, with 9 bases in between. CDR3 length: 15 residues. CDR3 coding DNA: TGTGCCAGCAGCTTGGGGCATCCCGGCACAGATACGCAGTATTTT. It specifies CASSLGHPGTDTQYF.

This clone was counted a single time. The chain carries TRBV19 and TRBJ1-3, with 8 nucleotides matching TRBD1. The CDR3 runs 15 residues. V was pared by 7 bases and J by 1 base, with 6 bases of the junction left unmatched. Germline-derived CDR1 and CDR2 are LNHDA and SQIVND (reference sequence). CDR3 DNA: TGTGCCAGTAATCCCCAGGGGGCTTCTGGAAACACCATATATTTT. Translation gives CASNPQGASGNTIYF.

The sample holds many counts of this clone. The CDR3 DNA reads TGTGCCAGCAGACCGGGACTATCCTACGAGCAGTACTTC. Translating it yields CASRPGLSYEQYF. The rearrangement links TRBV3-1 (or the pseudogene TRBV3-2) to TRBJ2-7; 7 bases map to TRBD2. The CDR3 contains 13 residues. Germline CDR1 LGHDT, CDR2 YNNKEL (reference sequence). With 6 bases clipped from V and 1 base from J, the junction kept 3 bases outside the gene matches.

The rearrangement uses TRBV10-3 and TRBJ2-2; 7 bases are shared with TRBD2. The germline V gene encodes CDR1 ENHRY and CDR2 SYGVKD. V trimming: 6 bases; J trimming: 0 bases; junction bases outside the gene matches: 7. The CDR3 is 16 amino acids. The CDR3 DNA is TGTGCCATCAGCGGGGGGACGGCTACGAACACCGGGGAGCTGTTTTTT. Protein sequence: CAISGGTATNTGELFF.

This sequence joins TRBV10-3 and TRBJ2-5, with TRBD2 matching over 7 bases. The CDR3 has 16 amino acids. After removal of 2 bases from V and 1 base from J, the junction contained 7 bases not matched to a gene. Germline V CDR1 and CDR2: ENHRY, SYGVKD. The CDR3: CAISERPGLTQETQYF. The CDR3, as DNA: TGTGCCATCAGTGAGCGACCGGGACTAACCCAAGAGACCCAGTACTTC.

This clone has only one observation. The chain has TRBV4-1 and TRBJ2-1, with TRBD2 identical over 7 bases. The V segment lost 1 base and the J segment 1 base; nucleotides outside the gene matches: 10. The CDR3 is made up of 18 amino acids. Per germline, CDR1 MGHRA and CDR2 YSYEKL. Written as DNA, the CDR3 is TGCGCCAGCAGCCAAGGACTCTTGGGGGGGAAGTCCTACAATGAGCAGTTCTTC. It codes for CASSQGLLGGKSYNEQFF.

J is TRBJ2-7 and V is TRBV28, with TRBD2 matching 7 bases. Looked up from germline, CDR1 is MDHEN and CDR2 is SYDVKM. Trimming at V came to 6 bases and at J to 0 bases, leaving 5 bases not matched to a gene. The CDR3 is 14 amino acids. CDR3 protein: CASRASGPSYEQYF. For the CDR3, the DNA is TGTGCCAGCAGGGCTAGCGGACCCTCCTACGAGCAGTACTTC.

The V gene is TRBV7-9, the J gene TRBJ2-2; the D gene is possibly TRBD2 (6 bases). Trimming cost V 3 bases and J 7 bases, with 12 bases left between them. The CDR3 has 14 amino acids. From germline, CDR1 is SEHNR and CDR2 FQNEAQ (reference sequence). CDR3 sequence reads: CASSFGGLSGELFF. Here the CDR3 DNA reads TGTGCCAGCAGCTTCGGAGGGTTGAGCGGGGAGCTGTTTTTT.

This clone was recorded once. The chain employs TRBV19 and TRBJ1-5; tentative D call: TRBD1 (6 bases). V lost 3 bases, J lost 4 bases, and 10 bases lay in between. The germline gives CDR1 LNHDA, CDR2 SQIVND (reference sequence). The CDR3 is 14 amino acids. The CDR3 DNA follows: TGTGCCAGTAGTATGCAACAGGGTAATCAGCCCCAGCATTTT. Amino acid sequence: CASSMQQGNQPQHF.

The chain carries TRBV11-2 and TRBJ2-1; TRBD2 agrees at 9 bases. V shed 3 bases, J shed 8 bases, and the junction held 8 bases outside the gene matches. Germline CDR1 and CDR2: SGHAT and FQNNGV. The CDR3 covers 15 residues. This chain's CDR3 is CASSLRLAGAYEQFF. The CDR3 coding sequence is TGTGCCAGCAGCTTGAGGTTAGCGGGAGCCTATGAGCAGTTCTTC.

The V gene is TRBV11-2, the J gene TRBJ1-2; possible D gene TRBD1, 6 bases. Germline CDR1 reads SGHAT; CDR2 reads FQNNGV. The CDR3 covers 11 residues. V dropped 4 bases and J dropped 6 bases, with 6 bases sitting between them. Here the CDR3 DNA reads TGTGCCAGCAGCTCAGGGGATGGCTACACCTTC. Its protein product is CASSSGDGYTF.

This chain uses TRBV7-8 with TRBJ2-7; TRBD1 aligns across 8 bases. Trimming at V came to 0 bases and at J to 0 bases, leaving 7 bases not matched to a gene. CDR1 and CDR2 (germline): SGHVS, FQNEAQ. CDR3 length equals 17 residues. The chain's CDR3 is CASSLAGWGQVSYEQYF. CDR3 DNA sequence: TGTGCCAGCAGCTTAGCAGGTTGGGGACAGGTCTCCTACGAGCAGTACTTC.

Only one count was recorded for this clone. The chain joins TRBV28 to TRBJ2-7; no definite D call. The CDR3 is 15 amino acids. Trimming left V 0 bases short and J 0 bases short, with 9 bases between. CDR1 and CDR2 (germline): MDHEN, SYDVKM. CDR3 sequence (DNA): TGTGCCAGCAGTTTATGGGGCAGCAGCTCCTACGAGCAGTACTTC. It is translated as CASSLWGSSSYEQYF. The full variable domain, rest sourced from reference TRBV28 and TRBJ2-7, is DVKVTQSSRYLVKRTGEKVFLECVQDMDHENMFWYRQDPGLGLRLIYFSYDVKMKEKGDIPEGYSVSREKKERFSLILESASTNQTSMYLCASSLWGSSSYEQYFGPGTRLTVT.

This rearrangement joins TRBV2 to TRBJ2-6, with D perhaps matching TRBD1 (6 bases). Germline CDR1 reads SNHLY; CDR2 reads FYNNEI. Trimming cost V 7 bases and J 2 bases, with 12 bases left between them. CDR3 length: 15 amino acids. For the CDR3, the DNA is TGTGCCAGCACCATTCAGGGGACTGGGGCCAACGTCCTGACTTTC. Protein sequence: CASTIQGTGANVLTF.

This CDR3 is CASRITSGATYEQYF. In nucleotides, the CDR3 is TGTGCCAGCAGAATCACTAGCGGGGCAACCTACGAGCAGTACTTC. This sequence joins TRBV27 and TRBJ2-7, with TRBD2 identical over 10 bases. CDR1 and CDR2 from the germline V gene are MNHEY and SMNVEV (reference sequence). Trimming removed 6 bases from V and 2 bases from J; junction bases left unmatched: 7. The CDR3 contains 15 residues.

The chain recombines TRBV18 with TRBJ2-3, with 15 positions matching TRBD2. This CDR3 comprises 15 residues. Germline assignment: CDR1 KGHSH and CDR2 LQKENI. Trimming cost V 3 bases and J 5 bases; bases outside gene matches: 0. The CDR3, as DNA: TGTGCCAGCTCACCGGGACTAGCGGGAGGAGATACGCAGTATTTT. Protein sequence: CASSPGLAGGDTQYF.

The chain is built from TRBV11-3 and TRBJ2-1; 11 bases match TRBD2. Trimming removed 5 bases from V and 7 bases from J; junction bases left unmatched: 4. Looked up from germline, CDR1 is SGHNT and CDR2 is YENEEA. The CDR3 extends over 14 amino acids. CDR3 sequence (DNA): TGTGCCAGCAGCGTGGGACTAGCGGCAAATGAGCAGTTCTTC. Translation gives CASSVGLAANEQFF.

The chain carries TRBV27 and TRBJ2-1, with a weak D call TRBD1 (5 bases). Trimming stripped 7 bases from V and 6 bases from J, with 25 bases between. CDR1 is MNHEY and CDR2 is SMNVEV in the germline V gene (reference sequence). The CDR3 runs 17 residues. CDR3 sequence (DNA): TGTGCCAGCACCCCTTCAAGGGGTCCCAAAGTGGCCAATGAGCAGTTCTTC. Encoded protein: CASTPSRGPKVANEQFF.